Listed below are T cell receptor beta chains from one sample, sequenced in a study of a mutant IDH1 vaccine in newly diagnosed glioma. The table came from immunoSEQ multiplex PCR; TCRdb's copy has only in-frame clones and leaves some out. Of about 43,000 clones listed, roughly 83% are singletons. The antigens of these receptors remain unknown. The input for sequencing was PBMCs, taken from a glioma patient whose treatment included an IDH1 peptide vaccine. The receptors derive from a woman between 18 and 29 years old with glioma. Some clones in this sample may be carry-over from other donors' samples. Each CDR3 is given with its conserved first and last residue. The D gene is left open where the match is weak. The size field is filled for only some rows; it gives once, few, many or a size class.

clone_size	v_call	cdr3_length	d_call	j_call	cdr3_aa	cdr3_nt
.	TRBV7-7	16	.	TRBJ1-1	CASSLRGQTSNTEAFF	TGTGCTAGCAGCTTAAGAGGCCAGACCTCGAACACTGAAGCTTTCTTT
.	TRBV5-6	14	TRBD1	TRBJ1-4	CASSSDRGDEKLFF	TGTGCCAGCAGCTCGGACAGGGGAGACGAAAAACTGTTTTTT
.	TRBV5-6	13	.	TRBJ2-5	CASSFSGQETQYF	TGTGCCAGCAGCTTCTCAGGTCAGGAGACCCAGTACTTC
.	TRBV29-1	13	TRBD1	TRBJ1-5	CSVSGQDGQPQHF	TGCAGCGTTTCAGGACAGGACGGGCAGCCCCAGCATTTT
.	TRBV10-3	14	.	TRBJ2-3	CAITPAPSTDTQYF	TGTGCCATCACCCCCGCCCCTAGCACAGATACGCAGTATTTT
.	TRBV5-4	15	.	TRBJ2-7	CASSSAADSSYEQYF	TGTGCCAGCAGCTCTGCTGCGGACAGTTCGTACGAGCAGTACTTC
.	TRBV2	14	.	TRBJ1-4	CASLGISTNEKLFF	TGTGCCAGCCTCGGGATTTCAACTAATGAAAAACTGTTTTTT
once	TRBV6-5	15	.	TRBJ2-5	CASSYGGGLQETQYF	TGTGCCAGCAGTTACGGGGGAGGCCTCCAAGAGACCCAGTACTTC
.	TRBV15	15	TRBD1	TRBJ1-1	CATSRGQGKDTEAFF	TGTGCCACCAGCAGGGGACAGGGAAAGGACACTGAAGCTTTCTTT
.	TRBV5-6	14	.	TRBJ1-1	CASSLVGANTEAFF	TGTGCCAGCAGCTTGGTAGGGGCGAACACTGAAGCTTTCTTT
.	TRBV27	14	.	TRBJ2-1	CASSFRTEYNEQFF	TGTGCCAGCAGTTTCCGGACGGAATACAATGAGCAGTTCTTC
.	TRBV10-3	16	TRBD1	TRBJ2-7	CAISESGTGSRYEQYF	TGTGCCATCAGTGAGTCAGGGACAGGGAGCCGCTACGAGCAGTACTTC
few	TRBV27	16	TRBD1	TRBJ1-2	CASSPTTGSGPYGYTF	TGTGCCAGCAGTCCCACGACAGGGTCGGGGCCCTATGGCTACACCTTC
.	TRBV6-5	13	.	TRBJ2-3	CASSYSDFNTQYF	TGTGCCAGCAGTTACTCGGACTTCAATACGCAGTATTTT
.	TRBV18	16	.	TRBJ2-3	CASSPRGVGRTDTQYF	TGTGCCAGCTCACCACGAGGGGTAGGACGCACAGATACGCAGTATTTT
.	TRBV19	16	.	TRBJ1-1	CASSIESRLKNTEAFF	TGTGCCAGTAGTATAGAGAGCAGACTGAAGAACACTGAAGCTTTCTTT
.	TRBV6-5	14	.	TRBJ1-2	CASSRPRGLGGYTF	TGTGCCAGCAGCCGCCCCCGGGGCCTCGGGGGCTACACCTTC
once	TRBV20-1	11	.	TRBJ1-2	CSARARTGYTF	TGCAGTGCTAGGGCCCGAACCGGCTACACCTTC
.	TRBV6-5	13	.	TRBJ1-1	CASSSDTNTEAFF	TGTGCCAGCAGCTCTGACACGAACACTGAAGCTTTCTTT
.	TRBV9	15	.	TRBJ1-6	CASSVAGRGNSPLHF	TGTGCCAGCAGCGTAGCAGGGCGGGGAAATTCACCCCTCCACTTT
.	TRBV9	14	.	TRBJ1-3	CASSRGSSGNTIYF	TGTGCCAGCAGCCGAGGGAGCTCTGGAAACACCATATATTTT
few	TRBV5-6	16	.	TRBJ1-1	CASSLDSLGSVAEAFF	TGTGCCAGCAGCTTGGATTCGTTGGGGTCGGTCGCTGAAGCTTTCTTT
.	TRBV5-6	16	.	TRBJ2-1	CASSFWRTPTYNEQFF	TGTGCCAGCAGCTTCTGGCGGACCCCGACCTACAATGAGCAGTTCTTC
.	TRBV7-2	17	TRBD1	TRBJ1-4	CASSPRGRGPPNEKLFF	TGTGCCAGCAGCCCCCGGGGCAGGGGGCCTCCGAATGAAAAACTGTTTTTT
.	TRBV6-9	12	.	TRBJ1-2	CAPAAPNYGYTF	TGTGCCCCAGCGGCACCTAACTATGGCTACACCTTC
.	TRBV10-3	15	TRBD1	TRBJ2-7	CAISEGDRAGYEQYF	TGTGCCATCAGTGAAGGGGACAGGGCTGGGTACGAGCAGTACTTC
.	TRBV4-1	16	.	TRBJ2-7	CASSQAGQPTSYEQYF	TGCGCCAGCAGCCAAGCTGGACAGCCTACCTCCTACGAGCAGTACTTC
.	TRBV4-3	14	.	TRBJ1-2	CASSQDLGADGYTF	TGCGCCAGCAGCCAAGATCTAGGGGCTGATGGCTACACCTTC
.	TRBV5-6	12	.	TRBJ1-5	CASSLRDQPQHF	TGTGCCAGCAGCTTGCGGGACCAGCCCCAGCATTTT
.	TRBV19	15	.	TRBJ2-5	CASSISSGMRETQYF	TGTGCCAGTAGTATCTCCTCGGGGATGAGAGAGACCCAGTACTTC
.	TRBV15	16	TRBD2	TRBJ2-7	CATSRGGSGIVYEQYF	TGTGCCACCAGCAGAGGTGGTAGCGGGATCGTCTACGAGCAGTACTTC
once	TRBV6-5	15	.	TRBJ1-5	CASSSRRGGNQPQHF	TGTGCCAGCAGTTCCAGGAGGGGCGGCAATCAGCCCCAGCATTTT
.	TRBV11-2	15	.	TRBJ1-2	CASSLGGEKNYGYTF	TGTGCCAGCAGCTTAGGGGGAGAGAAGAACTATGGCTACACCTTC
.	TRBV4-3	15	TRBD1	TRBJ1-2	CASSRGVQGGYGYTF	TGCGCCAGCAGCCGTGGGGTGCAGGGGGGCTATGGCTACACCTTC
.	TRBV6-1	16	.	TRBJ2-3	CASSEAASAGTDTQYF	TGTGCCAGCAGTGAAGCGGCTAGCGCGGGCACAGATACGCAGTATTTT
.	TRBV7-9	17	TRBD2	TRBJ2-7	CASSSRRDSGDAYEQYF	TGTGCCAGCAGCTCCCGCCGGGATAGCGGGGATGCCTACGAGCAGTACTTC
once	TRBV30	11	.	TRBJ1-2	CAWRYIGGYTF	TGTGCCTGGAGATATATCGGCGGCTACACCTTC
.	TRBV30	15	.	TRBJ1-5	CAWSAGGRGNQPQHF	TGTGCCTGGAGTGCTGGGGGGAGGGGGAATCAGCCCCAGCATTTT
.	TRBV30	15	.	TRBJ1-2	CAWSVRRAMRGGYTF	TGTGCCTGGAGTGTAAGGCGGGCCATGCGCGGTGGCTACACCTTC
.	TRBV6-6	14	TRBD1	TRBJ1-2	CASRDDRGVYGYTF	TGTGCCAGCAGGGATGACAGGGGGGTCTATGGCTACACCTTC
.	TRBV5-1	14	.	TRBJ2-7	CASSLTVNSYEQYF	TGCGCCAGCAGCTTGACGGTAAACTCCTACGAGCAGTACTTC
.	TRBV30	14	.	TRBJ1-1	CAWKIYRVATEAFF	TGTGCCTGGAAAATTTACAGGGTAGCCACTGAAGCTTTCTTT
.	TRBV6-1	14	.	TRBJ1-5	CASSEIDSNQPQHF	TGTGCCAGCAGTGAAATTGACAGTAATCAGCCCCAGCATTTT
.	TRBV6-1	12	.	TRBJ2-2	CASSPDTGELFF	TGTGCCAGCAGCCCCGACACCGGGGAGCTGTTTTTT
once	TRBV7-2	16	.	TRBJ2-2	CASSFKGGAAGGELFF	TGTGCCAGCAGCTTTAAAGGGGGGGCGGCCGGCGGGGAGCTGTTTTTT
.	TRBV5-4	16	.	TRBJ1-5	CASSWGGAQGNQPQHF	TGTGCCAGCAGCTGGGGGGGGGCCCAGGGCAATCAGCCCCAGCATTTT
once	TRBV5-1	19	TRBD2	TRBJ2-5	CASRPRRGGDPTSQETQYF	TGCGCCAGCAGACCCCGACGGGGAGGGGACCCGACCTCCCAAGAGACCCAGTACTTC
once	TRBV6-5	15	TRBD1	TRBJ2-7	CASSYFGTGTYEQYF	TGTGCCAGCAGTTACTTCGGGACAGGTACCTACGAGCAGTACTTC
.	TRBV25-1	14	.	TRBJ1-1	CASSDPRPWTEAFF	TGTGCCAGCAGTGACCCTAGGCCCTGGACTGAAGCTTTCTTT
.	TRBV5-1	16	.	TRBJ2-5	CASSLQGRGSQETQYF	TGCGCCAGCAGCTTACAGGGGAGGGGTTCTCAAGAGACCCAGTACTTC
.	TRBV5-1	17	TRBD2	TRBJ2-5	CASSVGLAGGYQETQYF	TGCGCCAGCAGCGTCGGACTAGCGGGAGGGTACCAAGAGACCCAGTACTTC
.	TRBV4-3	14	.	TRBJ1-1	CASSQGSSWTEAFF	TGCGCCAGCAGCCAAGGTTCCAGTTGGACTGAAGCTTTCTTT
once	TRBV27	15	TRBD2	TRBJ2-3	CASSSAGGFTDTQYF	TGTGCCAGCAGTTCCGCGGGAGGATTCACAGATACGCAGTATTTT
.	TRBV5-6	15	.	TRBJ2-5	CASSLMAGPPETQYF	TGTGCCAGCAGCTTAATGGCGGGCCCTCCGGAGACCCAGTACTTC
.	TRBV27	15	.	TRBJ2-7	CASSPVKFRSYEQYF	TGTGCCAGCAGTCCCGTTAAGTTCCGCTCCTACGAGCAGTACTTC